This T cell receptor (beta chain) was sequenced in a study of cytomegalovirus exposure and HLA in healthy donors. Findings of the study overall: Several of the most significant clusters appeared, in a later analysis, to be linked to common viral pathogens. In a later analysis, V- and J-gene trimming of beta chains associated with a DCLRE1C missense variant, replicated independently. A later analysis showed HLA-associated TCR beta chains outstripping equally common others in clonal expansion.

V lost 7 bases to trimming and J lost 8 bases, with 20 bases between them. Germline V lookup: CDR1 MNHEY, CDR2 SVGAGI. This CDR3 spans 15 amino acids. About this clone: Antigen unknown.

PCR amplification relied on 60 Vbeta primers (plus 13 Jbeta primers). Libraries were prepared by immunoSEQ multiplex PCR; TCRdb keeps only in-frame clonotypes and omits some of them. The repertoire includes over 150,000 clones, approximately 79% of them detected once, and roughly 1.4% sits in the top ten. The gene calls are TRBV6-5 and TRBJ2-2, with a weak D call TRBD1 (8 bases). The clonotype comes from a man aged 60 to 69 in good health and CMV-seronegative. Sequencing was done on a sample of PBMCs. This CDR3 is CASTSGQGGRGELFF. In DNA form, the CDR3 reads TGTGCCAGCACTAGCGGACAGGGAGGTAGAGGGGAGCTGTTTTTT.